This T cell receptor beta chain was captured by sequencing in a study of T cell responses to AZD1222 COVID-19 vaccine (dated by TCRdb to about 2021). Notes on the research overall: AZD1222 recipients whose second dose came at about 4 weeks and those whose second dose came at about 12 weeks were combined into one group, since spike-specific TCR depth and breadth did not differ between the two schedules. TCR sequencing covered over 230 trial participants: 200 to 220 given two doses of AZD1222 and 26 given two doses of MenACWY control vaccine. Trial participants were enrolled by age into 18-55, 56-69 and 70-plus year subgroups, with roughly 150, 30 and 60 TCR-sequenced participants respectively.

Here is what the overall study found, with its caveats: Spike-specific TCR breadth and depth rose significantly after two AZD1222 doses compared with day 0 and with MenACWY recipients. Participants were mostly white British and included more females than males, and it was suggested by the authors that clonal diversity may have been underestimated. Conclusions about previously exposed vaccinees were limited because only six AZD1222 recipients were SARS-CoV-2 seropositive at baseline. In the small 56-69-year group, the increase in depth fell short of significance, most likely because of low power. Reportedly, almost half of the unique spike-specific TCRs recognized epitopes lying outside the regions that are mutated in the B.1.351 and B.1.1.7 variants. Vaccine-associated CD4 TCRs spanned the whole spike protein, with dominant responses in regions 160-218 and 743-854. Because no day 14 peak-response samples were available, repertoires were characterized only after the peak T cell response.

The time point label corresponds to: baseline before first vaccination. Vaccinee samples came from UK trials COV001 and COV002, including a single-blind randomized controlled phase 2/3 trial of AZD1222 (ChAdOx1 nCoV-19) in healthy adults. Trial participant PBMC samples were collected at day 0 and day 28 after the second dose for TCRbeta chain sequencing. The CDR3 starts with the cysteine, ends with the phenylalanine, and has 17 residues. Only the CDR3 part of the read is kept: 51 bases, read in frame from the first base. Relative to germline, V is 3 bases shorter and J is 2 bases shorter, with 17 bases between their ends. CDR1 and CDR2, per the germline V gene (reference sequence), are SEHNR and FQNEAQ. The CDR3 regions of human TCRbeta chains were analyzed by immunosequencing. The published analysis was carried out like this. Repertoire TCRs were matched against a reference library of SARS-CoV-2-specific TCRs generated with the MIRA antigen-specificity platform. Breadth was defined as the fraction of unique TCRs that were SARS-CoV-2-associated, and depth was defined as the fraction of total T cells that were SARS-CoV-2-associated. Using the MIRA data, each spike-specific TCR was assigned both to the spike region to which the TCR was reactive and to a CD4 or CD8 class. Log10-transformed breadth and depth values were compared by one-way ANOVA with Sidak's multiple comparisons tests. The table was pulled from immuneACCESS by TCRdb, which kept in-frame rearrangements only. Such tables lose some clones; where checked, under half of the loss comes from unresolved V genes, and the rest has no known cause. V and J calls plus clone size are reproduced from that table; the DNA served to infer D and trimming. Recorded for this sample are 45,000 to 55,000 clones; around 80% of them occurred a single time. The ten largest clones capture 10% to 13% of the sample.

In regard to this clone: No antigen is known for it. No base-level quality is on record; no much larger clone is a single base apart.

The source was peripheral blood, collected on day 0 of AZD1222 vaccination. This chain joins TRBV7-9 to TRBJ2-1; the D segment cannot be called with confidence. This TCR came from an adult in good health. This receptor carries the CDR3 CASSFPRLTTTYNEQFF. The sequenced DNA: TGTGCCAGCAGCTTCCCTCGGTTGACCACTACCTACAATGAGCAGTTCTTC.